Presented here are 25 T cell receptor beta chains from one specimen sequenced in a study of blood T cell repertoires in COVID-19. Generated by immunoSEQ multiplex PCR, the TCRdb table keeps only in-frame clones and is missing some. The table has roughly 260,000 clones, roughly 90% seen once; the top ten hold approximately 3.7%. The sequenced material came from peripheral blood. The origin of the receptors is a man in his fifties or sixties who had recovered from COVID-19.

This chain connects TRBV6-5 to TRBJ1-1, with D possibly TRBD1 on 6 matching bases. The CDR3 sequence is 14 residues long. Per the germline V gene, CDR1 is MNHEY and CDR2 is SVGAGI. V was cut by 6 bases and J by 4 bases, with 15 bases left in between. CDR3 sequence: CASSVQGTATEAFF. The DNA of the CDR3 is TGTGCCAGCAGCGTCCAGGGGACGGCCACTGAAGCTTTCTTT.

The chain couples TRBV3-1 (or the pseudogene TRBV3-2) to TRBJ1-2; 8 bases map to TRBD1. V shed 4 bases and J 12 bases; nucleotides not matched to a gene: 16. The CDR3 runs 15 residues. The germline V gene has CDR1 LGHDT and CDR2 YNNKEL (reference sequence). The CDR3 reads CASSLRQGRASTHTF. As DNA, the CDR3 is TGTGCCAGCAGCCTGCGACAGGGGAGGGCCAGCACCCACACCTTC.

Here the CDR3 DNA reads TGTGCCAGCAGCCACGGGGGGGCCCCCGGGGAGCTGTTTTTT. This codes for CASSHGGAPGELFF. The chain couples TRBV4-2 to TRBJ2-2; TRBD2 matches 8 bases. This CDR3 has 14 residues. Losses at the gene ends were 3 bases for V and 6 bases for J; bases not matched to a gene: 3. The germline CDR1 and CDR2 sequences are LGHNA and YNFKEQ.

This chain connects TRBV6-1 to TRBJ2-5; 10 nucleotides line up with TRBD1. This CDR3 is built from 18 residues. V gave up 2 bases and J gave up 4 bases; unmatched junction bases: 13. The germline V gene encodes CDR1 MNHNS and CDR2 SASEGT. The CDR3 loop reads CASSESGDRGRYLETQYF. The DNA of the CDR3 is TGTGCCAGCAGTGAATCGGGTGACAGGGGGCGATACCTAGAGACCCAGTACTTC.

This clone has a handful of counts. The V and J genes are TRBV11-3 and TRBJ1-5; D is uncertain. The V end lost 1 base, the J end lost 0 bases, and 10 bases lay between the germline ends. The CDR3 sequence is 16 residues long. Germline CDR1 is SGHNT and CDR2 is YENEEA. The CDR3, as DNA: TGTGCCAGCAGCTTAGGAGAAGATCGTAGCAATCAGCCCCAGCATTTT. This codes for CASSLGEDRSNQPQHF. Based on the CDR3 plus reference TRBV11-3 and TRBJ1-5, the full variable domain is EAGVVQSPRYKIIEKKQPVAFWCNPISGHNTLYWYLQNLGQGPELLIRYENEEAVDDSQLPKDRFSAERLKGVDSTLKIQPAELGDSAVYLCASSLGEDRSNQPQHFGDGTRLSIL.

The CDR3 coding sequence is TGTGCCAGCAGCCCATGGGCTGCGGGAGGACGCACAGATACGCAGTATTTT. Its translation: CASSPWAAGGRTDTQYF. V gene TRBV3-1 (or the pseudogene TRBV3-2) combines with J gene TRBJ2-3, with TRBD2 matching over 8 bases. V trimming: 4 bases; J trimming: 1 base; junction bases outside the gene matches: 10. This CDR3 is 17 amino acids long. Per germline, CDR1 LGHDT and CDR2 YNNKEL (reference sequence).

The V and J genes are TRBV7-2 and TRBJ2-7, with 7 bases aligning to TRBD1. Germline V CDR1 and CDR2: SGHTA, FQGNSA. The CDR3 consists of 13 residues. V was clipped by 5 bases and J by 1 base; unmatched bases: 2. In nucleotides, the CDR3 is TGTGCCAGCAGCGACAGGGTGTCCTACGAGCAGTACTTC. It is translated as CASSDRVSYEQYF.

This clone was observed once. This rearrangement joins TRBV20-1 to TRBJ2-2; 8 bases align to TRBD2. The ends lost 3 bases at V and 0 bases at J; junction bases unmatched: 15. The CDR3 spans 19 residues. The V gene's germline CDR1 is DFQATT and CDR2 SNEGSKA (reference sequence). The CDR3 coding sequence is TGCAGTGCTAGTGTTTGGTGGCCTAGCGGGCGCGCGAACACCGGGGAGCTGTTTTTT. It specifies CSASVWWPSGRANTGELFF.

The chain recombines TRBV7-2 with TRBJ1-3, with 9 bases lining up with TRBD1. The CDR3 sequence is 16 residues long. After removal of 5 bases from V and 3 bases from J, the junction contained 8 bases not matched to a gene. In germline, CDR1 is SGHTA, CDR2 FQGNSA. The CDR3 DNA sequence: TGTGCCAGCAGCCTGGGACAGGGAGCATTTGGAAACACCATATATTTT. Amino acids: CASSLGQGAFGNTIYF.

V gene TRBV5-6 combines with J gene TRBJ2-7; D is perhaps TRBD1 (6 bases). The CDR3 consists of 15 residues. Trimming stripped 5 bases from V and 0 bases from J, with 15 bases between. The germline CDR1 and CDR2 sequences are SGHDT and YYEEEE. CDR3 DNA sequence: TGTGCCAGCAGACATTGGCAGGGGAGCTCCTACGAGCAGTACTTC. Amino acid sequence: CASRHWQGSSYEQYF.

The chain uses TRBV11-3 and TRBJ2-1; 8 bases align to TRBD2. Germline-derived CDR1 and CDR2 are SGHNT and YENEEA. The V segment lost 1 base and the J segment 0 bases; nucleotides outside the gene matches: 5. This CDR3 region has 17 residues. For the CDR3, the DNA is TGTGCCAGCAGCTTAGGGTACGGGACTAGCTCCTACAATGAGCAGTTCTTC. Amino acids: CASSLGYGTSSYNEQFF.

The chain links TRBV5-5 to TRBJ1-5; tentative D call: TRBD1 (6 bases). Per germline, CDR1 SGHKS and CDR2 YYEKEE (reference sequence). The CDR3 runs to 15 residues. Trimming stripped 4 bases from V and 0 bases from J, with 11 bases between. The CDR3 nucleotides are TGTGCCAGCAGCATGGACAGCTATAGCAATCAGCCCCAGCATTTT. Translating gives CASSMDSYSNQPQHF.

J is TRBJ2-7 and V is TRBV7-9; 8 bases match TRBD1. The ends lost 4 bases at V and 6 bases at J; junction bases unmatched: 2. Germline-derived CDR1 and CDR2 are SEHNR and FQNEAQ (reference sequence). CDR3 length: 12 residues. CDR3 nucleotide sequence: TGTGCCAGCAGCTGGACAGGGACCGAGCAGTACTTC. Amino acid sequence: CASSWTGTEQYF.

The chain employs TRBV5-4 and TRBJ1-1; unclear D gene. CDR3 length: 15 amino acids. Germline V gene sequence: CDR1 SGHNT, CDR2 YYREEE (reference sequence). The germline V and J ends were trimmed by 1 base and 1 base, with 11 bases remaining between them. The CDR3 DNA follows: TGTGCCAGCAGCTTGTTGGGCGGGCCGAACACTGAAGCTTTCTTT. Protein: CASSLLGGPNTEAFF.

The J gene is TRBJ2-7, the V gene TRBV27, with 13 nucleotides matching TRBD2. Germline CDR1 reads MNHEY; CDR2 reads SMNVEV (reference sequence). Trimming took 6 bases from V and 0 from J; bases not matched to a gene: 2. The CDR3 is 15 amino acids. CDR3: CASRLAGGSSYEQYF. CDR3 DNA sequence: TGTGCCAGCAGACTAGCGGGGGGGAGCTCCTACGAGCAGTACTTC.

The CDR3 DNA follows: TGTGCCAGTGGGCGGGTGAGCACAGATACGCAGTATTTT. Encoded protein: CASGRVSTDTQYF. This chain joins TRBV19 and TRBJ2-3, with D tentatively TRBD2 (5 bases). The V end lost 8 bases, the J end lost 0 bases, and 9 bases lay between the germline ends. The CDR3 extends over 13 amino acids. Looked up from germline, CDR1 is LNHDA and CDR2 is SQIVND (reference sequence).

The rearrangement uses TRBV7-6 and TRBJ2-3; a weak D match, TRBD2 (7 bases). V gave up 3 bases and J gave up 6 bases, with 16 bases separating them. The CDR3 is 15 amino acids. Germline V gene sequence: CDR1 SGHVS, CDR2 FNYEAQ. The CDR3 nucleotides are TGTGCCAGCAGCTTGGGGTCGGGGGGCCCGGATACGCAGTATTTT. It translates to CASSLGSGGPDTQYF.

This clone appeared a single time. The V gene is TRBV11-2, the J gene TRBJ1-1, with a tentative D call TRBD1 (6 bases). This CDR3 region has 15 residues. V lost 1 base and J lost 5, with 14 bases in between. Germline V CDR1 and CDR2: SGHAT, FQNNGV. CDR3 region: CASSLAARGKTEAFF. The CDR3 region has the DNA TGTGCCAGCAGCTTAGCGGCCAGGGGAAAAACTGAAGCTTTCTTT.

The V gene is TRBV10-2, the J gene TRBJ2-6, with no clear D. CDR1 WSHSY and CDR2 SAAADI come from the germline V gene. V lost 3 bases and J lost 3, with 6 bases in between. The CDR3 sequence is 14 residues long. CDR3: CASSDYGGANVLTF. CDR3 sequence (DNA): TGCGCCAGCAGTGATTACGGTGGGGCCAACGTCCTGACTTTC.

This rearrangement joins TRBV12-5 to TRBJ1-5, with D perhaps TRBD1 (5 bases). V gave up 2 bases and J gave up 10 bases, with 18 bases separating them. There are 15 residues in the CDR3. CDR1 is LGHNT, CDR2 FRNRAP, per germline. The CDR3 DNA reads TGTGCTAGTGGTTTGACATTGGCCGCGGGGGATCCCCAGCATTTT. Amino acids: CASGLTLAAGDPQHF.

The chain uses TRBV5-5 and TRBJ1-1; D remains ambiguous. Germline V lookup: CDR1 SGHKS, CDR2 YYEKEE (reference sequence). Trimming pared 6 bases from V and 6 bases from J, leaving 18 bases between. This CDR3 is 14 amino acids long. The CDR3: CASTSGGVAAEAFF. The DNA of the CDR3 is TGTGCCAGCACCTCAGGCGGGGTGGCTGCTGAAGCTTTCTTT.

V and J are TRBV5-5 and TRBJ1-1; 9 bases map to TRBD1. The CDR3 is 15 amino acids. Per germline, CDR1 SGHKS and CDR2 YYEKEE (reference sequence). J was trimmed by 4 bases and V by 4 bases; bases with no gene match: 8. In nucleotides, the CDR3 is TGTGCCAGCAGCGCCCGACAGGGGGGATCCACTGAAGCTTTCTTT. Its translation: CASSARQGGSTEAFF.

CDR3 sequence reads: CASRSGGGHGYTF. CDR3 bases: TGTGCCAGCCGCTCTGGGGGCGGCCATGGCTACACCTTC. This chain connects TRBV6-6 to TRBJ1-2, with a possible D match to TRBD1 (6 bases). CDR1 is MNHNY and CDR2 is SVGAGI in the germline V gene (reference sequence). The CDR3 extends over 13 amino acids. V lost 8 bases to trimming and J lost 6 bases, with 16 bases between them.

This clone came up a few times. The CDR3 region is CASKVGRYSNQPQHF. The CDR3, as DNA: TGTGCCAGTAAGGTCGGCAGGTATAGCAATCAGCCCCAGCATTTT. This rearrangement joins TRBV19 to TRBJ1-5, with D unresolved. Trimming took off 7 bases at V and 0 bases at J, with 13 bases between the two ends. The CDR3 loop spans 15 amino acids. Germline V CDR1 and CDR2: LNHDA, SQIVND (reference sequence).

The chain carries TRBV5-5 and TRBJ2-1, with a possible D match to TRBD1 (5 bases). Germline-derived CDR1 and CDR2 are SGHKS and YYEKEE (reference sequence). This CDR3 is built from 14 residues. The ends were cut back, 0 bases at V and 9 bases at J, with 13 bases in the middle. CDR3 region: CASSLGLGGAEQFF. CDR3 in DNA: TGTGCCAGCAGCTTGGGATTAGGTGGGGCTGAGCAGTTCTTC.